This entry lists 25 T cell receptor beta chains sequenced from one sample in a study of siplizumab effects on memory and regulatory T cells. Assay used: immunoSEQ multiplex PCR; TCRdb lists only in-frame clones, some missing. Of approximately 60,000 clones in the sample, 95% to 98% are singletons; the top ten hold about 0.095%. The specimen sequenced was naive CD8+ T cells sorted from blood. Source of these receptors: a human donor in good health.

The CDR3 loop is CASSYGQGNTEAFF. The CDR3 coding sequence is TGTGCCAGTAGTTATGGGCAGGGGAACACTGAAGCTTTCTTT. The chain links TRBV19 to TRBJ1-1, with D possibly TRBD1 on 5 matching bases. V was pared by 5 bases and J by 1 base, with 11 bases between. The CDR3 length is 14 residues. The germline CDR1 and CDR2 sequences are LNHDA and SQIVND (reference sequence). The full variable domain, in which reference TRBV19 and TRBJ1-1 provide the parts outside the CDR3, is DGGITQSPKYLFRKEGQNVTLSCEQNLNHDAMYWYRQDPGQGLRLIYYSQIVNDFQKGDIAEGYSVSREKKESFPLTVTSAQKNPTAFYLCASSYGQGNTEAFFGQGTRLTVV.

This clone has just a few counts. CDR3 region: CASSLEDRGPGELFF. CDR3 DNA: TGTGCCAGCAGCTTGGAGGACAGGGGCCCCGGGGAGCTGTTTTTT. The rearrangement joins TRBV7-9 to TRBJ2-2; TRBD1 aligns across 9 bases. From germline, CDR1 is SEHNR and CDR2 FQNEAQ (reference sequence). With 3 bases clipped from V and 6 bases from J, the junction kept 5 bases outside the gene matches. The CDR3 totals 15 residues.

The chain joins TRBV27 to TRBJ2-7; 7 bases map to TRBD2. After removal of 0 bases from V and 2 bases from J, the junction contained 4 bases not matched to a gene. The germline CDR1 and CDR2 sequences are MNHEY and SMNVEV (reference sequence). CDR3 length: 15 amino acids. DNA for the CDR3: TGTGCCAGCAGTTTATCTGGGGGACTACCCTACGAGCAGTACTTC. The encoded protein is CASSLSGGLPYEQYF.

This clone was observed a few times. V gene TRBV6-4 combines with J gene TRBJ1-1; unclear D gene. CDR3 length equals 13 residues. CDR1 and CDR2 from the germline V gene are MRHNA and SNTAGT. V gave up 0 bases and J gave up 3 bases, with 5 bases separating them. The CDR3 spells CASSDSPDTEAFF. CDR3 sequence (DNA): TGTGCCAGCAGTGACTCCCCGGACACTGAAGCTTTCTTT.

Turning to this clone: The same CDR3 is also encoded by other DNA sequences in this sample. This chain connects TRBV19 to TRBJ1-1, with a possible D match to TRBD1 (6 bases). V lost 7 bases to trimming and J lost 1 base, with 7 bases between them. Germline loops: CDR1 LNHDA, CDR2 SQIVND (reference sequence). The CDR3 contains 12 residues. The CDR3 bases are TGTGCCAGTAAGACAGGGAACACTGAAGCTTTCTTT. This gives the protein CASKTGNTEAFF.

In this sample, this clone turned up once. Sequence at one end of the junction differs from germline and may be a read error. Other nucleotide sequences from this sample produce the same CDR3. The chain recombines TRBV6-5 with TRBJ2-5; 8 positions agree with TRBD1. The CDR3 has 15 amino acids. CDR1 is MNHEY, CDR2 SVGAGI, per germline. The CDR3 loop reads CASSPQTGVQETQYF. For the CDR3, the DNA is TGTGCTAGCAGTCCCCAGACAGGGGTCCAAGAGACCCAGTACTTC.

This chain joins TRBV7-9 and TRBJ2-3; D is perhaps TRBD2 (7 bases). The CDR3 consists of 16 residues. The V gene's germline CDR1 is SEHNR and CDR2 FQNEAQ (reference sequence). Trimming took 7 bases from V and 1 from J, leaving 18 bases between them. CDR3 sequence (DNA): TGTGCCAGCACCAATTTAGGGGGGGGGCGCACAGATACGCAGTATTTT. Translating gives CASTNLGGGRTDTQYF.

This sequence joins TRBV5-4 and TRBJ2-2; no definite D call. Per the germline V gene, CDR1 is SGHNT and CDR2 is YYREEE (reference sequence). Trimming shortened V by 0 bases and J by 6 bases, and 6 bases separated the two germline ends. This CDR3 has 13 residues. CDR3 sequence: CASSLDYPGELFF. For the CDR3, the DNA is TGTGCCAGCAGCTTGGACTACCCCGGGGAGCTGTTTTTT.

V gene TRBV19 combines with J gene TRBJ2-2, with a tentative D call TRBD2 (6 bases). This CDR3 contains 13 residues. Between the trimmed V and J ends, which lost 10 bases and 5 bases, there was a span of 14 bases. Germline V gene lookup returns CDR1 LNHDA and CDR2 SQIVND (reference sequence). The CDR3 coding sequence is TGTGCCACCGGGAGTGGGGGGACCGGGGAGCTGTTTTTT. Amino acid sequence: CATGSGGTGELFF.

J is TRBJ1-6 and V is TRBV4-3; a possible D gene is TRBD1 (6 bases). The germline CDR1 and CDR2 sequences are LGHNA and YSLEER. Trimming stripped 0 bases from V and 9 bases from J, with 12 bases between. The CDR3 consists of 15 residues. The CDR3 is CASSQDEGGGSPLHF. The CDR3 region has the DNA TGCGCCAGCAGCCAAGATGAGGGGGGGGGTTCACCCCTCCACTTT.

The V call is TRBV19, the J call TRBJ1-2; D is undetermined. Germline CDR1 and CDR2: LNHDA and SQIVND (reference sequence). Trimming shortened V by 11 bases and J by 0 bases, and 7 bases separated the two germline ends. This CDR3 comprises 11 residues. The CDR3 loop is CAPGTNYGYTF. The CDR3 nucleotides read TGTGCCCCGGGGACTAACTATGGCTACACCTTC.

This clone was observed once. The chain joins TRBV5-6 to TRBJ1-2; D remains ambiguous. The ends were cut back, 0 bases at V and 0 bases at J, with 6 bases in the middle. CDR1 is SGHDT, CDR2 YYEEEE, per germline. This CDR3 has 14 amino acids. The CDR3 protein is CASSLDTANYGYTF. CDR3 DNA sequence: TGTGCCAGCAGCTTGGACACCGCTAACTATGGCTACACCTTC.

This sequence joins TRBV27 and TRBJ2-7; D ambiguous. This CDR3 is built from 14 residues. V was trimmed by 5 bases and J by 0 bases, leaving 11 bases between them. The germline V gene encodes CDR1 MNHEY and CDR2 SMNVEV (reference sequence). CDR3 sequence: CASSPPTSSYEQYF. The CDR3 nucleotides are TGTGCCAGCAGTCCCCCCACCTCCTCCTACGAGCAGTACTTC.

The genes are TRBV27 and TRBJ2-1, with D maybe TRBD1 (6 bases). The germline gives CDR1 MNHEY, CDR2 SMNVEV (reference sequence). CDR3 length: 14 residues. V lost 2 bases, J lost 7 bases, and 12 bases lay in between. This chain's CDR3 is CASSLTGISNEQFF. The CDR3 DNA is TGTGCCAGCAGTTTAACAGGGATCTCAAATGAGCAGTTCTTC.

The table lists this clone with a count of one. This chain uses TRBV19 with TRBJ2-5; D is unclear. Trimming shortened V by 1 base and J by 2 bases, and 8 bases separated the two germline ends. The CDR3 is 14 amino acids. Germline CDR1 reads LNHDA; CDR2 reads SQIVND (reference sequence). As DNA, the CDR3 is TGTGCCAGTAGTATAGGGGCTAGGCAAGAGACCCAGTACTTC. Encoded protein: CASSIGARQETQYF.

The chain combines TRBV5-5 with TRBJ1-5; D is undetermined. Trimming left V 2 bases short and J 2 bases short, with 8 bases between. This CDR3 contains 14 residues. CDR1 is SGHKS and CDR2 is YYEKEE in the germline V gene (reference sequence). Written as DNA, the CDR3 is TGTGCCAGCAGCTTAGACACAGGCAATCAGCCCCAGCATTTT. Amino acids: CASSLDTGNQPQHF.

The chain combines TRBV9 with TRBJ1-1; perhaps TRBD1 as D (5 bases). The CDR3 covers 15 residues. V gave up 3 bases and J gave up 10 bases, with 22 bases separating them. Germline CDR1 SGDLS, CDR2 YYNGEE. For the CDR3, the DNA is TGTGCCAGCAGCGATGGGAGTACGGAGGAGGGGTTAGCTTTCTTT. Translating it yields CASSDGSTEEGLAFF.

This chain links TRBV19 with TRBJ2-7; D uncertain. In germline, CDR1 is LNHDA, CDR2 SQIVND (reference sequence). V lost 3 bases and J lost 3, with 9 bases in between. This CDR3 has 13 residues. Written as DNA, the CDR3 is TGTGCCAGTAGTATTATCGAAGGCTACGAGCAGTACTTC. Amino acid sequence: CASSIIEGYEQYF.

The chain links TRBV18 to TRBJ1-4; D perhaps matches TRBD1 (5 bases). The CDR3 loop spans 13 amino acids. V dropped 5 bases and J dropped 4 bases, with 8 bases sitting between them. The germline gives CDR1 KGHSH, CDR2 LQKENI. CDR3 protein: CASSRDGNEKLFF. CDR3 nucleotides: TGTGCCAGCTCAAGGGACGGTAATGAAAAACTGTTTTTT.

This rearrangement joins TRBV11-3 to TRBJ1-2; 7 bases are shared with TRBD1. This CDR3 contains 18 residues. Germline V gene sequence: CDR1 SGHNT, CDR2 YENEEA. Germline trimming cut 1 base from V and 4 bases from J; bases unmatched to any gene: 15. CDR3 sequence reads: CASSLALMTGPGVYGYTF. In DNA form, the CDR3 reads TGTGCCAGCAGCTTAGCCCTAATGACAGGGCCCGGTGTCTATGGCTACACCTTC.

This chain links TRBV7-2 with TRBJ1-2, with 7 bases fitting TRBD1. This CDR3 comprises 14 residues. CDR1 and CDR2 (germline): SGHTA, FQGNSA. The V and J ends lost 5 bases and 2 bases, in that order; junction bases with no gene match: 5. This chain's CDR3 is CASSEGAGNYGYTF. As DNA, the CDR3 is TGTGCCAGCAGCGAGGGGGCGGGGAACTATGGCTACACCTTC.

The gene calls are TRBV4-1 and TRBJ1-2, with D uncertain. This CDR3 is built from 14 residues. Germline assignment: CDR1 MGHRA and CDR2 YSYEKL. V gave up 1 base and J gave up 1 base, with 7 bases separating them. The CDR3 spells CASSQGSNNYGYTF. CDR3 DNA: TGCGCCAGCAGCCAAGGGTCCAATAACTATGGCTACACCTTC.

This rearrangement joins TRBV10-3 to TRBJ1-2; 7 bases are a match to TRBD1. Unmatched junction bases numbered 8, after V lost 8 bases and J lost 8 bases. Germline V gene sequence: CDR1 ENHRY, CDR2 SYGVKD. CDR3 size: 12 residues. The CDR3 DNA is TGTGCCATCTCGAACGGGGGACAGGGCTACACCTTC. It specifies CAISNGGQGYTF.

Notes on this clone: At one end, the junction sequence differs from germline, possibly due to a read error. The chain combines TRBV12-5 with TRBJ2-7; D not resolved. CDR3 size: 11 residues. CDR1 LGHNT and CDR2 FRNRAP come from the germline V gene. CDR3 coding DNA: TGTGCTAGTGGCGAATTCGGGCAGTCTATATTC. Translating gives CASGEFGQSIF.

This rearrangement joins TRBV5-1 to TRBJ2-2; no firm D call. The CDR3 extends over 12 amino acids. Looked up from germline, CDR1 is SGHRS and CDR2 is YFSETQ. V was cut by 1 base and J by 5 bases, with 3 bases left in between. The CDR3 spells CASSLLTGELFF. CDR3 bases: TGCGCCAGCAGCTTGCTAACCGGGGAGCTGTTTTTT.